This TCR beta chain comes out of a study of shared T cell receptors in the human thymus. The table came from immunoSEQ multiplex PCR; TCRdb's copy has only in-frame clones and leaves some out. The sample has about 380,000 clones, approximately 95% seen once. Trimming shortened V by 1 base and J by 8 bases, and 17 bases separated the two germline ends. This CDR3 comprises 14 residues. The V gene's germline CDR1 is GTSNPN and CDR2 SVGIG (reference sequence). The sequenced material came from thymocytes. V and J are TRBV30 and TRBJ1-2; D call uncertain. This receptor was obtained from a human donor. The CDR3 bases are TGTGCCTGGAGTGCTTACGAAACCGGTAGGGGCTACACCTTC. Translated: CAWSAYETGRGYTF.